Listed here are 2 T cell receptor beta chains from one sample, sequenced in a study of blood T cell repertoires in COVID-19. Assay used: immunoSEQ multiplex PCR; TCRdb lists only in-frame clones, some missing. The data hold 140,000 or so clones, with around 84% observed a single time. Material for sequencing was peripheral blood. The receptors were gathered from a human donor with acute or convalescent COVID-19. The donor label of this sample is uncertain.

CDR3 loop: CASSIRQGGGSDQPQHF. The CDR3 coding sequence is TGTGCCAGTAGTATTCGTCAGGGGGGAGGAAGCGATCAGCCCCAGCATTTT. The V call is TRBV19, the J call TRBJ1-5, with 7 bases that match TRBD1. V lost 3 bases to trimming and J lost 5 bases; unmatched junction nucleotides: 13. The CDR3 has 17 amino acids. The germline gives CDR1 LNHDA, CDR2 SQIVND (reference sequence).

In regard to this clone: The same CDR3 is also encoded by other DNA sequences in this sample. This chain links TRBV4-1 with TRBJ1-1, with TRBD1 as a possible D gene (6 bases). V lost 0 bases to trimming and J lost 5 bases, with 7 bases between them. The CDR3 is 13 residues long. The V gene's germline CDR1 is MGHRA and CDR2 YSYEKL. In DNA, the CDR3 is TGCGCCAGCAGCCAAGACAGGGGTACTGAAGCTTTCTTT. Its translation: CASSQDRGTEAFF.